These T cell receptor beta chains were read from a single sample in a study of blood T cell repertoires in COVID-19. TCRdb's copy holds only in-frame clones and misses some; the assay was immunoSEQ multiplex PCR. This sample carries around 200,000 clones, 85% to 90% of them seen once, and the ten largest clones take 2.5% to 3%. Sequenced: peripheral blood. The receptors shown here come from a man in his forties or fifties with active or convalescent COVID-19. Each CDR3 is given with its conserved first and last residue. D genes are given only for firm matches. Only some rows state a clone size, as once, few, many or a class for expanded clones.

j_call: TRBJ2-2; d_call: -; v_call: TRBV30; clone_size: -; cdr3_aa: CAWSGRVRFTGELFF; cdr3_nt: TGTGCCTGGAGTGGGCGGGTTAGATTCACCGGGGAGCTGTTTTTT
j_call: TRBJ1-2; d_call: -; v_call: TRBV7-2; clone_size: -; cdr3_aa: CASSFRGLGGDGYTF; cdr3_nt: TGTGCCAGCAGCTTTAGAGGCTTGGGGGGGGATGGCTACACCTTC
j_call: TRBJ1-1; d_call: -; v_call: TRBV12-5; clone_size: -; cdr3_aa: CASGFPTGMNTEAFF; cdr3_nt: TGTGCTAGTGGTTTCCCTACGGGGATGAACACTGAAGCTTTCTTT
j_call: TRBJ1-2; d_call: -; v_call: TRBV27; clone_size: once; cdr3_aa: CASSLNRANYGYTF; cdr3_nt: TGTGCCAGCAGTTTGAACAGGGCTAACTATGGCTACACCTTC
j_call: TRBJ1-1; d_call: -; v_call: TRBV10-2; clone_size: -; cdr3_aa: CASSIGGSGTEAFF; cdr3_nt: TGCGCCAGCAGCATCGGGGGAAGTGGCACTGAAGCTTTCTTT
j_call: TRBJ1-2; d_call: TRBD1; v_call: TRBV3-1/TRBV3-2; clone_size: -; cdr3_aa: CASSQAQGQGYGYTF; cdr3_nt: TGTGCCAGCAGCCAAGCTCAGGGACAGGGCTATGGCTACACCTTC
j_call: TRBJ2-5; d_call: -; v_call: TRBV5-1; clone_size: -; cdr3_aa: CASSLVSGEETQYF; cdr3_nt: TGCGCCAGCAGCTTGGTTTCAGGTGAAGAGACCCAGTACTTC
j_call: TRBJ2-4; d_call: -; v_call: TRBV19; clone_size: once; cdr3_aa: CASNQGWDIQYF; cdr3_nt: TGTGCCAGTAACCAGGGTTGGGACATTCAGTACTTC
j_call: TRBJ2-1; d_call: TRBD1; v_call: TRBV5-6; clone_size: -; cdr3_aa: CASSFQGVNNEQFF; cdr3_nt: TGTGCCAGCAGCTTCCAGGGGGTGAACAATGAGCAGTTCTTC
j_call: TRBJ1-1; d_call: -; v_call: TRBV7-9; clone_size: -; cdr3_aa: CASSLGGGNTEAFF; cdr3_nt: TGTGCCAGCAGCTTAGGAGGGGGGAACACTGAAGCTTTCTTT
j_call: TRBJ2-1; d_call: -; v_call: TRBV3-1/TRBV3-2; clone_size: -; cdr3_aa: CASSQRGGSSYNEQFF; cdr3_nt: TGTGCCAGCAGCCAGAGGGGGGGCAGCTCCTACAATGAGCAGTTCTTC
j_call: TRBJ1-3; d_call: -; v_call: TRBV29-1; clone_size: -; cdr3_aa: CSVEARWGNTIYF; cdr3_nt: TGCAGCGTTGAAGCCAGGTGGGGAAACACCATATATTTT
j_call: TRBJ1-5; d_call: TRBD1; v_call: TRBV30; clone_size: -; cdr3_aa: CAWSPRDRVDQPQHF; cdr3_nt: TGTGCCTGGAGTCCCCGGGACAGGGTGGATCAGCCCCAGCATTTT
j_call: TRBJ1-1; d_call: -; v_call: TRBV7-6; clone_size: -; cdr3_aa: CASSSPAGRATEAFF; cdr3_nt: TGTGCCAGCAGCTCCCCGGCAGGGCGTGCCACTGAAGCTTTCTTT
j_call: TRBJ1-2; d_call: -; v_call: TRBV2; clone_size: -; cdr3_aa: CASSETDYGYTF; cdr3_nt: TGTGCCAGCAGTGAGACAGACTATGGCTACACCTTC
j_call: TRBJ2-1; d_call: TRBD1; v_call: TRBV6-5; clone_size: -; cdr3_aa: CASSYLGQGENEQFF; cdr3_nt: TGTGCCAGCAGTTATTTGGGACAGGGTGAGAATGAGCAGTTCTTC
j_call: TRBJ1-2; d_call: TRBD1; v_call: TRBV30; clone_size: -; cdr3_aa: CAWGKTGRYGYTF; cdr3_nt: TGTGCCTGGGGAAAGACAGGGCGCTATGGCTACACCTTC
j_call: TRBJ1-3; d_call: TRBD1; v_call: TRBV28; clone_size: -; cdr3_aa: CASSFRWTGGSVSGNTIYF; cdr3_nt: TGTGCCAGCAGTTTTCGGTGGACAGGGGGCTCGGTTTCTGGAAACACCATATATTTT
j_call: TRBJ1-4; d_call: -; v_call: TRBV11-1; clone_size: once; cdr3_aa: CASTVDEANEKLFF; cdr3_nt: TGTGCCAGCACCGTCGATGAGGCTAATGAAAAACTGTTTTTT
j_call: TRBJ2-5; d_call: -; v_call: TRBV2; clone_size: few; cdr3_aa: CASSETRQETQYF; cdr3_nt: TGTGCCAGCAGTGAAACAAGACAAGAGACCCAGTACTTC
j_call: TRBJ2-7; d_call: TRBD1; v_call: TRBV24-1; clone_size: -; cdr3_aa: CATSGTGGDEQYF; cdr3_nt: TGTGCCACCTCCGGGACAGGGGGCGACGAGCAGTACTTC
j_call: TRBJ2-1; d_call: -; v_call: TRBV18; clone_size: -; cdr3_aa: CASSPQPGDTNQQFF; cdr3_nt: TGTGCCAGCTCACCGCAGCCGGGAGATACAAACCAGCAGTTCTTC
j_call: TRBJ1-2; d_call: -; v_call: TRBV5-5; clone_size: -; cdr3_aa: CASSFRGALDSNHYGYTF; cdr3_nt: TGTGCCAGCAGCTTTCGGGGGGCGTTGGACAGCAACCACTATGGCTACACCTTC
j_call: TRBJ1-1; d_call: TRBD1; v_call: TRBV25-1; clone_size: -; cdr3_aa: CASRDLTGWGTEAFF; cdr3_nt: TGTGCCAGCAGAGATTTGACAGGGTGGGGCACTGAAGCTTTCTTT
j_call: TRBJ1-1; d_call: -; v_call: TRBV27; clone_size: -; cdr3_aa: CASSLGTGIGLTNTEAFF; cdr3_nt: TGTGCCAGCAGTTTGGGTACAGGAATAGGGCTGACGAACACTGAAGCTTTCTTT